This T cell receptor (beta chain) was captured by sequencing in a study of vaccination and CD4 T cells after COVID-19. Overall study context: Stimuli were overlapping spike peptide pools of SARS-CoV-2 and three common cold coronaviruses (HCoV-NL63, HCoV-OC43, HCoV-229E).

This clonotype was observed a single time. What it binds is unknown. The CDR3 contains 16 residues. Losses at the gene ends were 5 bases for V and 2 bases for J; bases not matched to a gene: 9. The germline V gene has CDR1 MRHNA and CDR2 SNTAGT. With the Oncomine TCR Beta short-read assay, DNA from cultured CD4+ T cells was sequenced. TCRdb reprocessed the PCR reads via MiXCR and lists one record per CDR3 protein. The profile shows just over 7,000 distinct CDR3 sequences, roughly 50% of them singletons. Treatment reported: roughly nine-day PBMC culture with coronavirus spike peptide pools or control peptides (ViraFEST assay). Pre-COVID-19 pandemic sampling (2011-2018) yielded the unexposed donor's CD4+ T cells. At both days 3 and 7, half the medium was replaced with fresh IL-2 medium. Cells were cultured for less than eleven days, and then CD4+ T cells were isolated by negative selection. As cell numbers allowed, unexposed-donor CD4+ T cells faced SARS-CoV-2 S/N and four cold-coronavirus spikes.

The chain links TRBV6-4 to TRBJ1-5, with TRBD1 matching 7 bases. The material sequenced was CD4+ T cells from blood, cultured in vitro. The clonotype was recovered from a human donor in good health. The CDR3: CASSLGGQYGNQPQHF. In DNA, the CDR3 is TGTGCCAGCAGTTTGGGGGGACAGTACGGCAATCAGCCCCAGCATTTT.